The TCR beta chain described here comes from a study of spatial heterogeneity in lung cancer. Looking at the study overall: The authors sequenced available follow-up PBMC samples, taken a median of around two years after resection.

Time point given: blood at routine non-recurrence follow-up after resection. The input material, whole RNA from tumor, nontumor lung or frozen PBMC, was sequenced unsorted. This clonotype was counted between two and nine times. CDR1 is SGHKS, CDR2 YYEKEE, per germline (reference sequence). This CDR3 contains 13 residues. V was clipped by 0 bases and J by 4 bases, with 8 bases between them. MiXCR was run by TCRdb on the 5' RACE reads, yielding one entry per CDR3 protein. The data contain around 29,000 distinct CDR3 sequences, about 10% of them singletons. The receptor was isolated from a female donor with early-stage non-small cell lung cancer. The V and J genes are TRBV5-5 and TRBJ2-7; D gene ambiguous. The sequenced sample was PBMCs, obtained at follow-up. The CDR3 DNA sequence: TGTGCCAGCAGCTTGGCCAAGGGATACGAGCAGTACTTC. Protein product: CASSLAKGYEQYF.